This record looks at one TCR beta chain sequence and its context. Its antigen remains unidentified. The data derive from a study of T cell responses to AZD1222 COVID-19 vaccine. Study-level results: Among spike-specific TCRs, nearly half reportedly target unmutated variant regions.

The table came from immunoSEQ multiplex PCR; TCRdb's copy has only in-frame clones and leaves some out. In the table there are roughly 150,000 clones, around 90% of which are singletons. The CDR3 is 16 residues long. Germline CDR1 is SGDLS and CDR2 is YYNGEE. The V and J ends lost 2 bases and 7 bases, in that order; junction bases with no gene match: 8. The specimen was peripheral blood, collected 28 days after the second AZD1222 dose. V is TRBV9 and J is TRBJ2-1, with 11 bases lining up with TRBD2. This clonotype was obtained from an adult who received the AZD1222 COVID-19 vaccine. The CDR3 loop reads CASSVSGGAFSNEQFF. In nucleotides, the CDR3 is TGTGCCAGCAGCGTTAGCGGGGGGGCCTTTTCGAATGAGCAGTTCTTC.